This is a list of T cell receptor beta chains from one sample in a study of T-cell memory formation after mild COVID-19. One entry per CDR3 protein, called by TCRdb with MiXCR from the 5' RACE reads. The sample shows roughly 150,000 distinct CDR3 sequences, roughly 15% of them seen only once. The source material was PBMCs or a T cell subset sorted from them (not recorded which). The source of these receptors is an adult woman who had mild COVID-19 (a few samples of this study predate the infection). Cell type and time point are not known. CDR3s leave out the opening cysteine and the closing phenylalanine or tryptophan. Each record gives: V gene, CDR3 protein.

TRBV30	AWRDTGNTEAF
TRBV28	ASSLTGLRY
TRBV12-3/TRBV12-4	ASSSRNPRQGRGLETQY
TRBV5-1	ASSSGQAETQY
TRBV20-1	SARVLRLYEQY
TRBV27	ASSPYTSAYEQY
TRBV5-1	ASSLFLTTEAF
TRBV10-3	AISESVEWYRDTEAF
TRBV5-1	ASSLGTGDTDTQY
TRBV7-7	ASSLLYRLDSGNTIY
TRBV24-1	ATSDLPGLGATGELF
TRBV7-8	ASSSKVLSSGANVLT
TRBV7-4	ASSLGGRNQPQH
TRBV14	ASSRNRDSDEQY
TRBV5-1	ASSLAGRREETQY
TRBV12-3/TRBV12-4	ASSQNNQPQH
TRBV12-3/TRBV12-4	ASSPMGVYNEQF
TRBV4-2	ASSQGANGELF
TRBV24-1	ATSASGTSRDGYT
TRBV6-6	ASSFTGGLRGTDTQY
TRBV7-9	ASSFLEGLYGYT
TRBV6-6	ASSYGGTYGYT
TRBV7-2	ASSLARGNGYT
TRBV29-1	SVEDWSGGGNEQF
TRBV3-1	ASKDGRNTGELF
TRBV20-1	SARDDPGASRYSYEQY
TRBV6-4	ASSSDRSTEAF
TRBV5-5	ASSFPDRTTSPLH
TRBV2	ASSEALWGSGYEQY
TRBV6-5	ASSYRGLTDTQY
TRBV29-1	SVGGQGGQPQH
TRBV12-3/TRBV12-4	ASSFVVQGATDTQY
TRBV7-9	ASSFLRVMTGQTPESHNYGYT
TRBV20-1	SAGRQDMNTEAF
TRBV5-1	ASSPGASGILGPEQY
TRBV3-1	ASSPGSRDEQY
TRBV12-3/TRBV12-4	ASSLAGSYEQY
TRBV5-6	ASSLYAGQVYNEQY
TRBV5-6	ASSLAVSTDTQY
TRBV4-1	ASSQLLGEQY
TRBV4-3	ASSRETSTVSNEQF
TRBV10-3	AITPGSSYNEQF
TRBV12-3/TRBV12-4	ASSLRRGRPTGELF
TRBV6-5	ASSYSAGNTEAF
TRBV6-5	ASIRDRVNTEAF
TRBV5-4	ASSSGQGGSFAEAF
TRBV2	ASRGTGPHEQY
TRBV4-2	ASRRTGSNQPQH
TRBV6-1	ASSVSLAGAYNEQF
TRBV12-3/TRBV12-4	ASSLSRGHTEAF